The clone carrying this T cell receptor (beta chain) was seen ten or more times. The target antigen is unknown. CDR1 and CDR2 (germline): DFQATT, SNEGSKA (reference sequence). Losses at the gene ends were 0 bases for V and 5 bases for J; bases not matched to a gene: 7. The CDR3 spans 15 residues. This sample stems from a study of read filtering for tumor transcriptome and immune sequencing. Across the whole study: Whole-transcriptome libraries were prepared after DNase treatment. The study's findings and limits: Even smaller IR-seq throughput identified most shared clonotypes.

Molecular barcoded adaptors covering alpha/delta and beta/gamma chains were used on 400 ng RNA. TCRdb re-called the reads with MiXCR, one entry per CDR3 protein. Among more than 30,000 distinct CDR3 sequences listed, approximately 17% were seen once. Sequencing used a population of CD138-negative cells sorted from bone marrow. This chain connects TRBV20-1 to TRBJ1-1, with 9 bases that match TRBD1. The origin of this receptor is a donor aged 40 or over with multiple myeloma. The CDR3 here is CSARDSRDRDTEAFF. The CDR3, as DNA: TGCAGTGCTAGAGATAGCCGGGACAGGGATACTGAAGCTTTCTTT.